This T cell receptor beta chain was documented in a study of vaccination and CD4 T cells after COVID-19. Study-wide context: Overlapping peptides covering the spike proteins of SARS-CoV-2, HCoV-NL63, HCoV-OC43 and HCoV-229E were added to stimulate cells.

In germline, CDR1 is SGHRS, CDR2 YFSETQ. The V end lost 0 bases, the J end lost 5 bases, and 9 bases lay between the germline ends. The CDR3 sequence is 13 residues long. An Oncomine TCR Beta short-read assay was used to sequence the DNA from cultured CD4+ T cells. The template was genomic DNA from cultured CD4+ T cells. TCRdb analysed the PCR reads with MiXCR anew, one entry per CDR3 protein. The data show approximately 16,000 distinct CDR3 sequences, 35% to 45% seen once. With regard to this clonotype: What it binds is unknown.

Regarding treatment: 10-day PBMC culture with coronavirus spike peptide pools or control peptides (ViraFEST assay). ViraFEST used peptide pools to expand antigen-specific T cells and subsequently sequenced their TCRs. Whole-study findings and limits: Of the reactive clones in convalescent patients, a median approximately 86% showed up only post-vaccination.

The chain carries TRBV5-1 and TRBJ2-7; no clear D gene. The TCR originated in a human donor who received a COVID-19 vaccine. Specimen: CD4+ T cells from blood, cultured in vitro, collected before SARS-CoV-2 vaccination. CDR3 in amino acids: CASSLAGPHEQYF. In nucleotides, the CDR3 is TGCGCCAGCAGCTTGGCCGGACCCCACGAGCAGTACTTC. The variable domain in full, with the rest retrieved from reference TRBV5-1 and TRBJ2-7, is KAGVTQTPRYLIKTRGQQVTLSCSPISGHRSVSWYQQTPGQGLQFLFEYFSETQRNKGNFPGRFSGRQFSNSRSEMNVSTLELGDSALYLCASSLAGPHEQYFGPGTRLTVT.